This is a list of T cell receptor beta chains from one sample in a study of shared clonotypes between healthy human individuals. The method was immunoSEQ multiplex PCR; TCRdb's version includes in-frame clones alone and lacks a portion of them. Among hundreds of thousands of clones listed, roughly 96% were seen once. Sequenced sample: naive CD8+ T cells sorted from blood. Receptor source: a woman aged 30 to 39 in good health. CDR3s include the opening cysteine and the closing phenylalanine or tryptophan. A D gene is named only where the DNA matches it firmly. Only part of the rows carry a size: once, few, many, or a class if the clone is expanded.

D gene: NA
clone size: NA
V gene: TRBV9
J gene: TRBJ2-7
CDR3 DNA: TGTGCCAGCAGCGTAGCAGGCGACGGCTACGAGCAGTACTTC
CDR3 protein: CASSVAGDGYEQYF

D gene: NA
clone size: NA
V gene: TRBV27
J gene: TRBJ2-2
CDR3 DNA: TGTGCCAGCAGTCCGCTAGGGGCGAACACCGGGGAGCTGTTTTTT
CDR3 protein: CASSPLGANTGELFF

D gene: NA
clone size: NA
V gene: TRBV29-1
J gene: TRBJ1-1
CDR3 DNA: TGCAGCGTAAAACAGGGGAACACTGAAGCTTTCTTT
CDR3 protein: CSVKQGNTEAFF

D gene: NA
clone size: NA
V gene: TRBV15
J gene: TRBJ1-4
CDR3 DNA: TGTGCCACCAGCAGAGCGGGAGCCCTGGGCGAAAAACTGTTTTTT
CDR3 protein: CATSRAGALGEKLFF

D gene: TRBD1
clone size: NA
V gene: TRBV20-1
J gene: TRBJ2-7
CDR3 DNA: TGCAGTGCAAGACAGGGTTCCGAGCAGTACTTC
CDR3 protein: CSARQGSEQYF

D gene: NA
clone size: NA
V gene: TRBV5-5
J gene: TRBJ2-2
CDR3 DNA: TGTGCCAGCAGCTTGGAGCGCACCGGGGAGCTGTTTTTT
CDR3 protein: CASSLERTGELFF

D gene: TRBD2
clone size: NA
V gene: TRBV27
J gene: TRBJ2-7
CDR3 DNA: TGTGCCAGCAGTTCGGGGACTAGCGGGCGCTACGAGCAGTACTTC
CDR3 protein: CASSSGTSGRYEQYF

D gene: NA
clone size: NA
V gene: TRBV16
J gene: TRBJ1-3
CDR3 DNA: TGTGCCAGCAGCCGAGGGGGACTTATCTCTGGAAACACCATATATTTT
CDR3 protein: CASSRGGLISGNTIYF

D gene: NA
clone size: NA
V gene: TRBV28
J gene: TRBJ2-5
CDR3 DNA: TGTGCCAGCAGTTCCTCGTACCAAGAGACCCAGTACTTC
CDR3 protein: CASSSSYQETQYF

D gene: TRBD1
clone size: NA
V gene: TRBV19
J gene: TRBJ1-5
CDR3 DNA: TGTGCCAGTATCCCTCCGGGACAGGGCTTTCAGCCCCAGCATTTT
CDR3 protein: CASIPPGQGFQPQHF

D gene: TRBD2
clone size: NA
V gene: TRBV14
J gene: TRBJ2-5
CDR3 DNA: TGTGCCAGCAGCCGAAAAGGACTAGCAGACTATCAAGAGACCCAGTACTTC
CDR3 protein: CASSRKGLADYQETQYF

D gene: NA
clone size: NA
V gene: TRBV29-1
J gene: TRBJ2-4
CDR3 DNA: TGCAGCGTTGAAGTGGGGCGCGGAAACATTCAGTACTTC
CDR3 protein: CSVEVGRGNIQYF

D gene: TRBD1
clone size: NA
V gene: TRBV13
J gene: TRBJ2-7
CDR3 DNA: TGTGCCAGCAGCATAAACAGGGGTGCGGACGAGCAGTACTTC
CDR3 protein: CASSINRGADEQYF

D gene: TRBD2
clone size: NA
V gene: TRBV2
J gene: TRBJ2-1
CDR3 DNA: TGTGCCAAAACTCTAGCGGGAGGTAGTTACAATGAGCAGTTCTTC
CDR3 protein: CAKTLAGGSYNEQFF

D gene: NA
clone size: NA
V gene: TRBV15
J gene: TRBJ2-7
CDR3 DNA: TGTGCCACCAGCAGAGATGGACCGTCCTACGAGCAGTACTTC
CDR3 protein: CATSRDGPSYEQYF

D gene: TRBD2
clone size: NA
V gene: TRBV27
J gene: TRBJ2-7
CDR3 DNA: TGTGCCAGCAGTCCCCTTTTTTCGGCGGGAGAGTCCTACGAGCAGTACTTC
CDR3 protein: CASSPLFSAGESYEQYF

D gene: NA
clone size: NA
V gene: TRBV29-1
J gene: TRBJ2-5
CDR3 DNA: TGCAGCGTTGTCTCCTCCCAAGAGACCCAGTACTTC
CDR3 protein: CSVVSSQETQYF

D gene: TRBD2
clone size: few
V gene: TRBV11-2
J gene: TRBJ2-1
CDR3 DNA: TGTGCCAGCAGCCCTGGGACTAGCGGAAACAATGAGCAGTTCTTC
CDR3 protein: CASSPGTSGNNEQFF

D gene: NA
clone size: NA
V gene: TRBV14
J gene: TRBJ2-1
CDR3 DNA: TGTGCCAGCAGTTGGCAGCAGTACAATGAGCAGTTCTTC
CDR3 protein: CASSWQQYNEQFF

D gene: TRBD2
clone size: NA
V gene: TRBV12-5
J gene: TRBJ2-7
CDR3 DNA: TGTGCTAGTGCCCAATCAGCGGGAACCCTTTGGGGCGAGCAGTACTTC
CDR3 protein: CASAQSAGTLWGEQYF

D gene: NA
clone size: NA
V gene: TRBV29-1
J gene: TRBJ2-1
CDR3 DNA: TGCAGCGTTGACCCCAGGGGGGTAGACTTGTACAATGAGCAGTTCTTC
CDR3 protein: CSVDPRGVDLYNEQFF

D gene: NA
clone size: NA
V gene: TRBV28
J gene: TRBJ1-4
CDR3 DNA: TGTGCCAGCAGTTTACCCCAGATTGGGGAAAAACTGTTTTTT
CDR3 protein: CASSLPQIGEKLFF

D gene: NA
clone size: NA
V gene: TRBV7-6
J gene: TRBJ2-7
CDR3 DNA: TGTGCCAGCAGCTTAGGACGGAACTACGAGCAGTACTTC
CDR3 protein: CASSLGRNYEQYF

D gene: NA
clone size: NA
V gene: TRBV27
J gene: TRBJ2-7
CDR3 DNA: TGTGCCAGCGGAGTAGGTCGGACCTACGAGCAGTACTTC
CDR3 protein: CASGVGRTYEQYF

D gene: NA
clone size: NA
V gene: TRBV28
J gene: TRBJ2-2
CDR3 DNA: TGTGCCAGCAGTTTTTGGCGGGAGAACACCGGGGAGCTGTTTTTT
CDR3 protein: CASSFWRENTGELFF

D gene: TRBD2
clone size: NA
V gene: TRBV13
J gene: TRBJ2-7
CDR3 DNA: TGTGCCAGCAGCGACCACGGGACTAGCGGGAGTAAAGAGCAGTACTTC
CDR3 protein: CASSDHGTSGSKEQYF